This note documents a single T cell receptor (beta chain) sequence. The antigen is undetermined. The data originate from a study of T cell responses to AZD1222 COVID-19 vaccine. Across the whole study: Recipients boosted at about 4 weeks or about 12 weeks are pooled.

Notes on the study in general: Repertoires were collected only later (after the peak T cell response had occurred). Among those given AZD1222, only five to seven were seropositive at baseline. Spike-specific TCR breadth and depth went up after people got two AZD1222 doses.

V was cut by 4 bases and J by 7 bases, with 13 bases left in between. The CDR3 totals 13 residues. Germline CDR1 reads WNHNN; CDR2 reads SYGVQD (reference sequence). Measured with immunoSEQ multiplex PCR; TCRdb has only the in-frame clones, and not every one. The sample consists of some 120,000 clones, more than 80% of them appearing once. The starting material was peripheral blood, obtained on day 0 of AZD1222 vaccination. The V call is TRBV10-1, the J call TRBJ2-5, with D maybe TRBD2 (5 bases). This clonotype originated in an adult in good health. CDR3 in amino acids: CASSVGDLGTQYF. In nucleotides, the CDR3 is TGCGCCAGCAGTGTCGGGGATCTTGGGACCCAGTACTTC.